A single sample gave rise to the 11 T cell receptor beta chains below, sequenced in a study of cytotoxic CD8 clonotypes in ibrutinib-treated CLL. Sequencing was performed with immunoSEQ multiplex PCR; in TCRdb, only in-frame clones are kept and a portion is missing. In the table there are more than 75,000 clones, about 74% of which are singletons. This specimen was PBMCs, taken after 24 months of ibrutinib treatment. The receptors were gathered from a human donor with chronic lymphocytic leukemia.

This clone was seen a single time. CDR3 protein: CASSQGGNLPSYEQYF. The DNA of the CDR3 is TGCGCCAGCAGCCAAGGGGGGAACCTTCCTTCCTACGAGCAGTACTTC. The chain combines TRBV4-3 with TRBJ2-7; D possibly uses TRBD1 or TRBD2 (5 bases each). CDR1 and CDR2 from the germline V gene are LGHNA and YSLEER. The CDR3 loop spans 16 amino acids. Trimming shortened V by 1 base and J by 1 base, and 14 bases separated the two germline ends.

The chain couples TRBV9 to TRBJ1-3, with D maybe TRBD1 (6 bases). Deletions cut 0 bases from V and 4 bases from J, with 8 bases between. The CDR3 consists of 14 residues. Germline V gene lookup returns CDR1 SGDLS and CDR2 YYNGEE. Here the CDR3 reads CASSVDTGGNTIYF. CDR3 DNA: TGTGCCAGCAGCGTAGATACAGGGGGAAACACCATATATTTT.

The rearrangement joins TRBV28 to TRBJ2-3; 8 bases match TRBD2. Trimming removed 5 bases from V and 8 bases from J; junction bases left unmatched: 12. There are 15 residues in the CDR3. Germline-derived CDR1 and CDR2 are MDHEN and SYDVKM. The CDR3 here is CASSKHIAGRGTQYF. Written as DNA, the CDR3 is TGTGCCAGCAGTAAACATATAGCGGGACGGGGTACGCAGTATTTT.

The chain couples TRBV6-1 to TRBJ1-2; no reliable D call. The V and J ends lost 6 bases and 5 bases respectively, with 4 bases between them. Germline CDR1 is MNHNS and CDR2 is SASEGT. The CDR3 totals 10 residues. CDR3 DNA sequence: TGTGCCAGCAGCCTTTATGGCTACACCTTC. This codes for CASSLYGYTF.

The table lists this clone with a few counts. The chain couples TRBV27 to TRBJ2-2; D might be TRBD1 (5 bases). V was clipped by 3 bases and J by 3 bases, with 11 bases between them. CDR1 is MNHEY, CDR2 SMNVEV, per germline (reference sequence). This CDR3 region has 15 residues. In nucleotides, the CDR3 is TGTGCCAGCAGTTTGGGAAGGGGCCACACCGGGGAGCTGTTTTTT. Translated, it gives CASSLGRGHTGELFF.

The chain links TRBV5-1 to TRBJ1-1; a possible D gene is TRBD1 (5 bases). The germline V and J ends were trimmed by 3 bases and 6 bases, with 12 bases remaining between them. The CDR3 is made up of 13 amino acids. Looked up from germline, CDR1 is SGHRS and CDR2 is YFSETQ. CDR3 nucleotide sequence: TGCGCCAGCAGCTCCAACCAGGGAGCTGAAGCTTTCTTT. Its protein product is CASSSNQGAEAFF.

This rearrangement joins TRBV6-1 to TRBJ2-1, with TRBD2 matching 9 bases. CDR1 is MNHNS and CDR2 is SASEGT in the germline V gene. The CDR3 has 16 amino acids. V trimming: 1 base; J trimming: 5 bases; junction bases outside the gene matches: 6. The CDR3 DNA is TGTGCCAGCAGTGAAGGAGGCGGGAGGGCCCACAATGAGCAGTTCTTC. This gives the protein CASSEGGGRAHNEQFF.

J is TRBJ1-2 and V is TRBV9, with unresolved D. Trimming removed 3 bases at V and 4 bases at J, with 13 bases between. Germline V gene sequence: CDR1 SGDLS, CDR2 YYNGEE. This CDR3 is built from 14 residues. This CDR3 reads CASSAQDWAYGYTF. CDR3 sequence (DNA): TGTGCCAGCAGCGCCCAGGACTGGGCCTATGGCTACACCTTC. Variable domain in full (rest from reference TRBV9 and TRBJ1-2): DSGVTQTPKHLITATGQRVTLRCSPRSGDLSVYWYQQSLDQGLQFLIQYYNGEERAKGNILERFSAQQFPDLHSELNLSSLELGDSALYFCASSAQDWAYGYTFGSGTRLTVV.

This clone was picked up one time. V gene TRBV19 combines with J gene TRBJ1-1; 7 nucleotides match TRBD1. Germline V gene data show CDR1 as LNHDA and CDR2 as SQIVND (reference sequence). V lost 10 bases, J lost 5 bases, and 13 bases stayed unmatched. The CDR3 is 14 amino acids. CDR3 protein: CATYVSRGRTEAFF. CDR3 DNA: TGTGCCACCTACGTTTCCAGGGGGAGGACTGAAGCTTTCTTT.

V gene TRBV6-5 combines with J gene TRBJ1-1, with a tentative D call TRBD1 (5 bases). V was cut by 0 bases and J by 0 bases, with 8 bases left in between. The CDR3 contains 15 residues. From germline, CDR1 is MNHEY and CDR2 SVGAGI. CDR3 coding DNA: TGTGCCAGCAGTTACTCCGGGGGAATGAACACTGAAGCTTTCTTT. Translated, it gives CASSYSGGMNTEAFF.

In this sample, this clone turned up once. This chain uses TRBV7-6 with TRBJ1-2; 9 bases match TRBD1. Germline V lookup: CDR1 SGHVS, CDR2 FNYEAQ. The length of the CDR3 is 15 residues. Trimming cost V 5 bases and J 4 bases; bases outside gene matches: 8. The CDR3 DNA is TGTGCCAGCAGCGCCCGGGACAGGGAGGGCTATGGCTACACCTTC. Translated, it gives CASSARDREGYGYTF.